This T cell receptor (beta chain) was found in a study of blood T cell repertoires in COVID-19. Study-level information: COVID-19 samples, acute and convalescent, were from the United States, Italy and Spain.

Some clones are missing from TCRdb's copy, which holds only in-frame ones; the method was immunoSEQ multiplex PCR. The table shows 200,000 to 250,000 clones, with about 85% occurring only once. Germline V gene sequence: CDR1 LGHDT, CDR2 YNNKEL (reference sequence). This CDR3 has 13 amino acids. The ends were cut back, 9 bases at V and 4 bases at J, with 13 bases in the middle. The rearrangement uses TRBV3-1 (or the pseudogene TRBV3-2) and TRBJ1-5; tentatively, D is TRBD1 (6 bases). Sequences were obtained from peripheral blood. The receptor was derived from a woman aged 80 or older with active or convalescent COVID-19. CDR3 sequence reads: CASKRTANQPQHF. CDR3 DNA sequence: TGTGCCAGTAAGAGGACAGCAAATCAGCCCCAGCATTTT.